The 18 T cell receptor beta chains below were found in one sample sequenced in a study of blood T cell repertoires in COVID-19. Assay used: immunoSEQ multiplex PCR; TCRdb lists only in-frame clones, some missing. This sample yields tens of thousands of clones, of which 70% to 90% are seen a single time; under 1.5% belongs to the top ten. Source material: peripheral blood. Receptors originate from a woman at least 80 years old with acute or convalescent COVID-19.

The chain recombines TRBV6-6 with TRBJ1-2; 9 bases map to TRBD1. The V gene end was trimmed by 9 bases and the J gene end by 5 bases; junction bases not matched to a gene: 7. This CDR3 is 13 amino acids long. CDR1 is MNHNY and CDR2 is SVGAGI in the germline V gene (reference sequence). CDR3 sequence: CASSSGQGYGYTF. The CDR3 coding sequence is TGTGCCAGTTCCAGCGGACAGGGGTATGGCTACACCTTC.

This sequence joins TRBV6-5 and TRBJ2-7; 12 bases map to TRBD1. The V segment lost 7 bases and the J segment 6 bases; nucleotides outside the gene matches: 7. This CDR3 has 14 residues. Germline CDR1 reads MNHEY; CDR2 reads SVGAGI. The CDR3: CASKRGTGGSEQYF. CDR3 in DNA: TGTGCCAGCAAAAGGGGGACAGGGGGCTCCGAGCAGTACTTC.

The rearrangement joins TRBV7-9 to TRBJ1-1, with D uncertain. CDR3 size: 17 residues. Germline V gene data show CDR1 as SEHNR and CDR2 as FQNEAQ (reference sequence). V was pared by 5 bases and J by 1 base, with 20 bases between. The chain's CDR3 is CASSRGRFQLGNTEAFF. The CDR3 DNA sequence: TGTGCCAGCAGCCGCGGGCGATTCCAGCTGGGGAACACTGAAGCTTTCTTT.

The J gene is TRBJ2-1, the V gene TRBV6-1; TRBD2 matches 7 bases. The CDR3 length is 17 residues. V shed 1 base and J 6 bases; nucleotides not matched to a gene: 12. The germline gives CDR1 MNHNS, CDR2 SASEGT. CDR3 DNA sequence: TGTGCCAGCAGTGAAGGAATCGGCGGGAGAAGGAGCAATGAGCAGTTCTTC. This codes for CASSEGIGGRRSNEQFF.

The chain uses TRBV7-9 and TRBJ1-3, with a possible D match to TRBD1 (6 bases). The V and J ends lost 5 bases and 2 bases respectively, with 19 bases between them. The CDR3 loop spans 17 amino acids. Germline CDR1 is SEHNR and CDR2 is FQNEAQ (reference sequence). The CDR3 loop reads CASSETGPANPGNTIYF. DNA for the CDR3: TGTGCCAGCAGCGAGACAGGCCCCGCGAACCCTGGAAACACCATATATTTT.

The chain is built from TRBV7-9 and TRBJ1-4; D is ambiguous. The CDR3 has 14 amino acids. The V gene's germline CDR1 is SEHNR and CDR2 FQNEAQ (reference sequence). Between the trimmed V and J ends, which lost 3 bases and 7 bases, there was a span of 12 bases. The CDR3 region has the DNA TGTGCCAGCAGCTTGGGCCAGAGAAGTGAAAAACTGTTTTTT. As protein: CASSLGQRSEKLFF.

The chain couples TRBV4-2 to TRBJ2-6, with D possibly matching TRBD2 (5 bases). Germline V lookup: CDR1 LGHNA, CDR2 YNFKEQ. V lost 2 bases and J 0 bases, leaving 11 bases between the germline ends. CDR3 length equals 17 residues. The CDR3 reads CASSQLYGSSGANVLTF. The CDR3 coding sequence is TGTGCCAGCAGCCAACTCTATGGGAGCTCTGGGGCCAACGTCCTGACTTTC.

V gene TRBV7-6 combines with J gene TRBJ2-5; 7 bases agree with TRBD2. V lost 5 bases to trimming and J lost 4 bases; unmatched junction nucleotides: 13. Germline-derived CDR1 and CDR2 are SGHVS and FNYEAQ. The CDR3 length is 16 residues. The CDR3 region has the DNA TGTGCCAGCAGCCCACGGTCGAGCGGGACCTCAGAGACCCAGTACTTC. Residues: CASSPRSSGTSETQYF. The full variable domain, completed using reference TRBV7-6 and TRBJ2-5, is GAGVSQSPRYKVTKRGQDVALRCDPISGHVSLYWYRQALGQGPEFLTYFNYEAQQDKSGLPNDRFSAERPEGSISTLTIQRTEQRDSAMYRCASSPRSSGTSETQYFGPGTRLLVL.

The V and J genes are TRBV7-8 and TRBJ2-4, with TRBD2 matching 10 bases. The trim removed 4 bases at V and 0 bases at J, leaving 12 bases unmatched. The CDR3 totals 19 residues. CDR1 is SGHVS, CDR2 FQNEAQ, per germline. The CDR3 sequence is CASSSRTSGGDLAKNIQYF. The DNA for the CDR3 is TGTGCCAGCAGCTCTAGGACTAGCGGAGGGGATCTAGCCAAAAACATTCAGTACTTC.

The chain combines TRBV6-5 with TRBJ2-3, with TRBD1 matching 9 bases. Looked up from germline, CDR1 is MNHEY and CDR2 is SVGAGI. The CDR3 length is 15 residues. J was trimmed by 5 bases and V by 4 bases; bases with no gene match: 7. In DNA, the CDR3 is TGTGCCAGCAGTTCGAAACAGGGGGCCAAAGATACGCAGTATTTT. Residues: CASSSKQGAKDTQYF.

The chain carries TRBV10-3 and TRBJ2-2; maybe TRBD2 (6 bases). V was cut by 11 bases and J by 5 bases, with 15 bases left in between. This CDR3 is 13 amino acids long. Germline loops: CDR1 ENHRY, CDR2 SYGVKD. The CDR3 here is CAAQGRETGELFF. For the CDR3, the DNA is TGTGCCGCCCAGGGTCGGGAGACCGGGGAGCTGTTTTTT.

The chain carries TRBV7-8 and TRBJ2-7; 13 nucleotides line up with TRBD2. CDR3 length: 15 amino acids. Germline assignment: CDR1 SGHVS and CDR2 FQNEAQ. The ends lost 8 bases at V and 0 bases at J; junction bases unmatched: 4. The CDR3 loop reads CASSGLAGVSYEQYF. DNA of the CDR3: TGTGCCAGCTCAGGACTAGCGGGGGTCTCCTACGAGCAGTACTTC.

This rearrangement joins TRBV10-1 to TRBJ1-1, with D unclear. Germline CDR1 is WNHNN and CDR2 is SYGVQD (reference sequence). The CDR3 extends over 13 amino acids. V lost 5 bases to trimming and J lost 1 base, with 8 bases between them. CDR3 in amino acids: CASSPNRNTEAFF. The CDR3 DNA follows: TGCGCCAGCAGTCCCAACAGGAACACTGAAGCTTTCTTT.

This CDR3 is CASSYSGGDTEAFF. In DNA, the CDR3 is TGTGCCAGCAGTTATTCCGGGGGGGACACTGAAGCTTTCTTT. The rearrangement uses TRBV6-6 and TRBJ1-1; weak D call: TRBD1 (5 bases). Germline V gives CDR1 MNHNY, CDR2 SVGAGI (reference sequence). Trimming pared 3 bases from V and 3 bases from J, leaving 11 bases between. The CDR3 length is 14 residues.

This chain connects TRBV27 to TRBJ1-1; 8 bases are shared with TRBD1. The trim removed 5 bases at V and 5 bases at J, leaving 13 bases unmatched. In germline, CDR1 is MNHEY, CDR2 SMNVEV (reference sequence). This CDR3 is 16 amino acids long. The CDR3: CASSTSRGQGITEAFF. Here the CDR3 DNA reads TGTGCCAGCAGTACCTCTCGAGGACAGGGAATAACTGAAGCTTTCTTT.

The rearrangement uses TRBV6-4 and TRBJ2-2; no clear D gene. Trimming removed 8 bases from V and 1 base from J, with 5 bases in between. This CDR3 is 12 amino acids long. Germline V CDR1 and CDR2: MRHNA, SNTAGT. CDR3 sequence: CASGRNTGELFF. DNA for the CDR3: TGTGCCAGCGGCCGGAACACCGGGGAGCTGTTTTTT.

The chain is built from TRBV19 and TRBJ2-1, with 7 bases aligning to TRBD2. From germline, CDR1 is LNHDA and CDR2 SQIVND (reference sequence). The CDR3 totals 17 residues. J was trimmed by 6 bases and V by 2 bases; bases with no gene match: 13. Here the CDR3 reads CASSITPEAGRPNEQFF. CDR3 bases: TGTGCCAGTAGTATAACCCCCGAAGCGGGGCGTCCCAATGAGCAGTTCTTC.

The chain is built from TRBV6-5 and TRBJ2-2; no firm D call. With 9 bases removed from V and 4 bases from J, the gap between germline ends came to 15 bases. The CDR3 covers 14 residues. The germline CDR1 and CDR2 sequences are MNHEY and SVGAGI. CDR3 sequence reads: CASSQNLGTGELFF. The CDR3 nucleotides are TGTGCCAGTTCGCAGAATCTTGGCACCGGGGAGCTGTTTTTT.